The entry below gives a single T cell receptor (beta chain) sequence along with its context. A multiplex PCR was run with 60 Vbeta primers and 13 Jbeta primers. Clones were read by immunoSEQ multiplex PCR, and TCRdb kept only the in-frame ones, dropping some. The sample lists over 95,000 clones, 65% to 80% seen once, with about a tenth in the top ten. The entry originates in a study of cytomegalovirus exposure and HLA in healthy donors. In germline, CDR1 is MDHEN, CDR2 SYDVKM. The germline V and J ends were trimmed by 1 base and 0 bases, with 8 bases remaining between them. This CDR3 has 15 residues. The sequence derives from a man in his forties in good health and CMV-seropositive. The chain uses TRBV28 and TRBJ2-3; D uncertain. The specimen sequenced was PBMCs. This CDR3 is CASSLFGPSTDTQYF. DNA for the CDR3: TGTGCCAGCAGTTTATTTGGCCCCAGCACAGATACGCAGTATTTT.